Listed below are T cell receptor beta chains from one sample, sequenced in a study of T cell responses to AZD1222 COVID-19 vaccine. Clones were read by immunoSEQ multiplex PCR, and TCRdb kept only the in-frame ones, dropping some. The sample records 250,000 or so clones, roughly 93% being singletons. The specimen was peripheral blood, collected on day 0 of AZD1222 vaccination. The source is an adult in good health. Both conserved end residues are part of each CDR3. Each record gives: J gene, D gene, clone size, CDR3 length, V gene, CDR3 protein, CDR3 DNA. The D gene is left open where the match is weak. Size values are once, few and many counts, or a class for expanded clones, and some rows have none.

TRBJ2-7 | TRBD1 | NA | 13 | TRBV5-1 | CASRTGVEGEQYF | TGCGCCAGCAGAACAGGGGTTGAGGGCGAGCAGTACTTC
TRBJ2-7 | NA | NA | 14 | TRBV27 | CATSFGASTYEQYF | TGTGCCACCAGTTTCGGGGCGTCTACCTACGAGCAGTACTTC
TRBJ1-1 | NA | NA | 11 | TRBV3-1/TRBV3-2 | CASSLSNRLIF | TGTGCCAGCAGCCTCTCCAATCGGCTTATCTTT
TRBJ1-2 | TRBD1 | NA | 16 | TRBV2 | CASMLEGRGYDYGYTF | TGTGCCAGCATGCTTGAGGGCAGGGGGTACGACTATGGCTACACCTTC
TRBJ1-1 | NA | NA | 11 | TRBV7-9 | CASSEDSEAFF | TGTGCCAGCAGCGAGGATTCTGAAGCTTTCTTT
TRBJ2-2 | NA | NA | 13 | TRBV12-5 | CASGFQGTGELFF | TGTGCTAGTGGTTTTCAGGGCACCGGGGAGCTGTTTTTT
TRBJ1-5 | NA | NA | 16 | TRBV6-2/TRBV6-3 | CASSYGIQGGNQPQHF | TGTGCCAGCAGTTACGGGATCCAGGGAGGCAATCAGCCCCAGCATTTT
TRBJ2-7 | NA | NA | 11 | TRBV20-1 | CSARPLYEQYF | TGCAGTGCTAGGCCCCTCTACGAGCAGTACTTC
TRBJ1-5 | NA | once | 13 | TRBV7-2 | CASSLGGGQPQHF | TGTGCCAGCAGCTTAGGGGGTGGGCAGCCCCAGCATTTT
TRBJ1-5 | NA | NA | 16 | TRBV4-3 | CASSQGVPSLNQPQHF | TGCGCCAGCAGCCAAGGGGTCCCTTCACTCAATCAGCCCCAGCATTTT
TRBJ2-7 | NA | once | 14 | TRBV3-1/TRBV3-2 | CASSQAPMSYEQYF | TGTGCCAGCAGCCAAGCTCCGATGAGCTACGAGCAGTACTTC
TRBJ1-3 | NA | NA | 17 | TRBV7-2 | CASSLAPTIITGNTIYF | TGTGCCAGCAGCTTAGCGCCCACAATTATTACTGGAAACACCATATATTTT
TRBJ1-5 | NA | NA | 14 | TRBV6-1 | CASSLEGSGQPQHF | TGTGCCAGCAGTTTAGAGGGATCCGGGCAGCCCCAGCATTTT
TRBJ2-1 | NA | NA | 13 | TRBV19 | CASSPNPRHEQFF | TGTGCCAGTAGTCCAAATCCTAGACATGAGCAGTTCTTC
TRBJ2-1 | NA | NA | 12 | TRBV13 | CASSWDVGEQFF | TGTGCCAGCAGCTGGGACGTGGGAGAGCAGTTCTTC
TRBJ2-7 | TRBD2 | once | 15 | TRBV15 | CATSRELAGGEEQYF | TGTGCCACCAGCAGAGAACTAGCGGGAGGGGAGGAGCAGTACTTC
TRBJ2-7 | TRBD2 | NA | 16 | TRBV28 | CASSLTSGGLGYEQYF | TGTGCCAGCAGTTTGACTAGCGGGGGGCTTGGTTACGAGCAGTACTTC
TRBJ1-2 | NA | once | 11 | TRBV7-2 | CASSLVYGYTF | TGTGCCAGCAGCTTGGTCTATGGCTACACCTTC